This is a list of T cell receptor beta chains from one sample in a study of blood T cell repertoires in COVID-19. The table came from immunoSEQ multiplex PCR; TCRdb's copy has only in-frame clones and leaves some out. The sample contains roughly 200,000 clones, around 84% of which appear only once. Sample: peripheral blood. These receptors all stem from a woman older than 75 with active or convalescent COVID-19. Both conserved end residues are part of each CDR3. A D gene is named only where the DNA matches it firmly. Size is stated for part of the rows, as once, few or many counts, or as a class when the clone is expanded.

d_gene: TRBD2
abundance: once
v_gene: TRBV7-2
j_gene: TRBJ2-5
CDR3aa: CASSLGREEETQYF
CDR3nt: TGTGCCAGCAGCTTAGGGCGGGAGGAAGAGACCCAGTACTTC

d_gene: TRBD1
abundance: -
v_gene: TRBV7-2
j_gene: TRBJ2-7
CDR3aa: CASSLKPTGGFYEQYF
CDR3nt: TGTGCCAGCAGCTTAAAGCCGACAGGGGGCTTCTACGAGCAGTACTTC

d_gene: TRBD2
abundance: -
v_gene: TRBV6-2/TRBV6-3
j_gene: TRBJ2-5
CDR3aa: CASSWKSGGGALLKTQYF
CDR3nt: TGTGCCAGCAGTTGGAAATCAGGCGGGGGGGCCTTATTGAAGACCCAGTACTTC

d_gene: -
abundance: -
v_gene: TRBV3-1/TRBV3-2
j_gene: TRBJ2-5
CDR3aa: CASSQAAGQETQYF
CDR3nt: TGTGCCAGCAGCCAAGCCGCAGGGCAAGAGACCCAGTACTTC

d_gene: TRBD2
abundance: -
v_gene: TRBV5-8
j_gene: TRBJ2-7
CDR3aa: CASSLAGLAGGNQYF
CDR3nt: TGTGCCAGCAGCTTGGCCGGACTAGCGGGGGGAAACCAGTACTTC

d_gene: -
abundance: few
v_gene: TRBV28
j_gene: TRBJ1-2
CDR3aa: CASSLGHGGSYTF
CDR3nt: TGTGCCAGCAGTTTAGGACACGGGGGAAGCTACACCTTC

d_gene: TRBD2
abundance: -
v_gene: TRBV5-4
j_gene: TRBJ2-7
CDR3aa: CASRSGRSGSYEQYF
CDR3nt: TGTGCCAGCAGGTCAGGGCGAAGCGGGAGTTACGAGCAGTACTTC

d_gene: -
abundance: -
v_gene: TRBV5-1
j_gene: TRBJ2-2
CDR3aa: CASSLRSMAGTNTGELFF
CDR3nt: TGCGCCAGCAGCTTGAGGTCGATGGCAGGGACGAACACCGGGGAGCTGTTTTTT

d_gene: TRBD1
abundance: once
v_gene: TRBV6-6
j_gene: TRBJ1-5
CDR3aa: CASSRTGYGNQPQHF
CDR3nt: TGTGCCAGCAGTAGGACAGGTTATGGGAATCAGCCCCAGCATTTT

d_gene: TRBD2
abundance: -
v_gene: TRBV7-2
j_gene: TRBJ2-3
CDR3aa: CASSRLGGAGTDTQYF
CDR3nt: TGTGCCAGCAGCCGGCTTGGGGGAGCGGGGACAGATACGCAGTATTTT

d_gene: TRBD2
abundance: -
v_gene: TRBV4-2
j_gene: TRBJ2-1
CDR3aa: CASSQAKGSGTQQFF
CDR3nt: TGTGCCAGCAGCCAAGCCAAGGGAAGCGGGACCCAGCAGTTCTTC

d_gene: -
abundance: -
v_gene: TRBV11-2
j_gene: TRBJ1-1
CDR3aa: CASSFQQGSEAFF
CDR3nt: TGTGCCAGCAGCTTCCAACAGGGAAGTGAAGCTTTCTTT

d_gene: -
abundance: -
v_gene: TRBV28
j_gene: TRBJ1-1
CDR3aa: CASSLGGSRGNTEAFF
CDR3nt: TGTGCCAGCAGTTTAGGAGGGTCGAGGGGGAACACTGAAGCTTTCTTT

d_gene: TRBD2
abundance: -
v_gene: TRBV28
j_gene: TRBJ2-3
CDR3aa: CASLNGGTPDTQYF
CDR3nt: TGTGCCAGCTTGAACGGGGGGACCCCAGATACGCAGTATTTT

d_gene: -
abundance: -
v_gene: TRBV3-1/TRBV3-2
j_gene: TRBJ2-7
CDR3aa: CASSQQTSPPYEQYF
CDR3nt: TGTGCCAGCAGCCAACAGACTAGTCCACCCTACGAGCAGTACTTC

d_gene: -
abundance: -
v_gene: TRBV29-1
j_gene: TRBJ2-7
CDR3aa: CSVEGLTGRPSYEQYF
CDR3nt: TGCAGCGTTGAAGGCCTCACCGGCAGGCCCTCCTACGAGCAGTACTTC

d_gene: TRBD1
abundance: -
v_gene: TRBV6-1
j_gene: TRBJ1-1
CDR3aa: CASSDRGQLNTEAFF
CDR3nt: TGTGCCAGCAGTGATCGGGGACAGCTGAACACTGAAGCTTTCTTT

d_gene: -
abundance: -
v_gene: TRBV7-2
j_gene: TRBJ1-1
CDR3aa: CASSYGGHSDTEAFF
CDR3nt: TGTGCCAGCAGCTATGGGGGACACTCGGACACTGAAGCTTTCTTT

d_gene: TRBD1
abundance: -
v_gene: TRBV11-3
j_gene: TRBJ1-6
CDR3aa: CASSIGTGNSPLHF
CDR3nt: TGTGCCAGCAGCATAGGGACAGGGAATTCACCCCTCCACTTT

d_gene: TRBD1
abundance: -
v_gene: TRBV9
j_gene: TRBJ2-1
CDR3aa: CASSVGGWGQKPYNEQFF
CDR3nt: TGTGCCAGCAGCGTAGGAGGGTGGGGACAGAAACCCTACAATGAGCAGTTCTTC

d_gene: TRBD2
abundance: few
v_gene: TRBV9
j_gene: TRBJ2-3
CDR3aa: CASSKTSGGTSDTQYF
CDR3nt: TGTGCCAGCAGCAAGACTAGCGGGGGGACTTCAGATACGCAGTATTTT

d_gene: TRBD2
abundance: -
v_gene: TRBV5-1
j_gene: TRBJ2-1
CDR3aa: CASSAHPGLANNEQFF
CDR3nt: TGCGCCAGCAGCGCCCATCCGGGACTAGCGAACAATGAGCAGTTCTTC

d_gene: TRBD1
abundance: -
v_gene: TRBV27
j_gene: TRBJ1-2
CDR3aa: CASNRGLSPEYGYTF
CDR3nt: TGTGCCAGTAACAGGGGGCTGAGTCCCGAATATGGCTACACCTTC

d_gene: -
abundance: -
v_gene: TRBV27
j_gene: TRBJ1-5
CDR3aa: CASSRSVPGLYSNQPQHF
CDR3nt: TGTGCCAGCAGTCGTTCCGTTCCAGGGCTTTATAGCAATCAGCCCCAGCATTTT

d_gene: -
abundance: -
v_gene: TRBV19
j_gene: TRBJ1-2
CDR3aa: CASTAWGPTNYGYTF
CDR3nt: TGTGCCAGTACCGCTTGGGGGCCCACCAACTATGGCTACACCTTC